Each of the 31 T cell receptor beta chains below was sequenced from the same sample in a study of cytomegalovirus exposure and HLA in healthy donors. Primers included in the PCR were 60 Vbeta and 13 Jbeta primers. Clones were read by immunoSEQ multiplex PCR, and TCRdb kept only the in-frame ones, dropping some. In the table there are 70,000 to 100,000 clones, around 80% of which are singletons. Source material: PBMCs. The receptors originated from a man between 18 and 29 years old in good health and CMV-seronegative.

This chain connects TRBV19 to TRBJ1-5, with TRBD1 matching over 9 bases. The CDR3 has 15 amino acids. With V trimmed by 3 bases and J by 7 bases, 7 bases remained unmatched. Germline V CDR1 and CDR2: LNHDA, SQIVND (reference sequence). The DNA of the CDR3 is TGTGCCAGTAGTATCGGAGGGACAGGGAGACAGCCCCAGCATTTT. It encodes CASSIGGTGRQPQHF.

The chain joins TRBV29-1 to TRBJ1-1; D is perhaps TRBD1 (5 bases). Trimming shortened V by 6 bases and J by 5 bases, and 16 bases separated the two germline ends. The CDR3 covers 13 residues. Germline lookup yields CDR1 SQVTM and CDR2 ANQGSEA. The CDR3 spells CSVRSGRGTEAFF. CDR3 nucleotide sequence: TGCAGCGTACGAAGCGGGAGGGGAACTGAAGCTTTCTTT.

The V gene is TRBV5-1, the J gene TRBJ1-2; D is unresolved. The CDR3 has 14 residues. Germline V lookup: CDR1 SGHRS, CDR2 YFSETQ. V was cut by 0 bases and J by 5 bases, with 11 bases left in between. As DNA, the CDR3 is TGCGCCAGCAGCTTGGGCGACGGGGATTATGGCTACACCTTC. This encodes CASSLGDGDYGYTF.

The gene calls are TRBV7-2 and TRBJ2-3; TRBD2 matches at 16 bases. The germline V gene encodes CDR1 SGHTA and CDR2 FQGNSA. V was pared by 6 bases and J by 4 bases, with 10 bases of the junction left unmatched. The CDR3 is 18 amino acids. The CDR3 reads CASSRGLAGGGLSDTQYF. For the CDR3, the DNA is TGTGCCAGCAGTAGGGGACTAGCGGGGGGGGGTTTATCAGATACGCAGTATTTT.

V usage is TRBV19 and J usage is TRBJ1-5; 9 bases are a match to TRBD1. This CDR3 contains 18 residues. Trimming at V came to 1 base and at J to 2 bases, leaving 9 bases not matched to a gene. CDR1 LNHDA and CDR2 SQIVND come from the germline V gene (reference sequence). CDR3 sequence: CASSIGPDRGGGNQPQHF. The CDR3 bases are TGTGCCAGTAGTATAGGTCCGGACAGGGGTGGTGGCAATCAGCCCCAGCATTTT.

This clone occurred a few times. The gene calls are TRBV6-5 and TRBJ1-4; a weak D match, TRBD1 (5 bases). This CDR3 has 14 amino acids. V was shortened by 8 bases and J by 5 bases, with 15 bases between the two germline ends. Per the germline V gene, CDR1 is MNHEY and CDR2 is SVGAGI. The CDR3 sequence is CASGATRSNEKLFF. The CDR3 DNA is TGTGCCAGCGGGGCAACCAGGTCGAATGAAAAACTGTTTTTT.

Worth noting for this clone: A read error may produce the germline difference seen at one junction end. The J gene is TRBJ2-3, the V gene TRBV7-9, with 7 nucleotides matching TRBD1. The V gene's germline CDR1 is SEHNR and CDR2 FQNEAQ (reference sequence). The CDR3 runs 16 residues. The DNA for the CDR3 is TGTTCCAGCAGCCTTCGACAGGGCCATAGCACAGATACGCAGTATTTT. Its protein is CSSSLRQGHSTDTQYF.

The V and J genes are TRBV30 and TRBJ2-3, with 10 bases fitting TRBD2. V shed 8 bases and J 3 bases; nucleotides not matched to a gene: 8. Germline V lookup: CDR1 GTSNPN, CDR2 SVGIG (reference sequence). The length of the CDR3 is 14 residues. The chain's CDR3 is CAQKRGGQTDTQYF. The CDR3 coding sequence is TGTGCCCAGAAGCGGGGGGGCCAAACAGATACGCAGTATTTT.

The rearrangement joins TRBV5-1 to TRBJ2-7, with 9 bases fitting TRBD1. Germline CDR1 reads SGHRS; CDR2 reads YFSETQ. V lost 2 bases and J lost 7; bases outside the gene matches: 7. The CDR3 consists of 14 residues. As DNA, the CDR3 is TGCGCCAGCAGCTTTACAGGGGGCGGGCAGGAGCAGTACTTC. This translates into CASSFTGGGQEQYF.

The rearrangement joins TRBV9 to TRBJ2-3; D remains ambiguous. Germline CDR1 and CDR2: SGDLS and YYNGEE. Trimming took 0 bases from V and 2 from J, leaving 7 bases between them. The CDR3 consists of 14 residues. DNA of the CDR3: TGTGCCAGCAGCGTAGCGAGCTACACAGATACGCAGTATTTT. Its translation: CASSVASYTDTQYF. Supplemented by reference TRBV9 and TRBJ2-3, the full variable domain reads DSGVTQTPKHLITATGQRVTLRCSPRSGDLSVYWYQQSLDQGLQFLIQYYNGEERAKGNILERFSAQQFPDLHSELNLSSLELGDSALYFCASSVASYTDTQYFGPGTRLTVL.

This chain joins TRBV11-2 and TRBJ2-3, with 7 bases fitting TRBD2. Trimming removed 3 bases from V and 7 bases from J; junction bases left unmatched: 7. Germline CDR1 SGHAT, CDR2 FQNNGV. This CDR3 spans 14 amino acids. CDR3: CASSLETSLHTQYF. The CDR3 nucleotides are TGTGCCAGCAGCTTGGAGACTAGCCTCCATACGCAGTATTTT.

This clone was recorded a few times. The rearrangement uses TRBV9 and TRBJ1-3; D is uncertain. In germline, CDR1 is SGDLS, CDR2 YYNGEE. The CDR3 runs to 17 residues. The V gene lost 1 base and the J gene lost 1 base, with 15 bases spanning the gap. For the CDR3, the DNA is TGTGCCAGCAGCGTACAGGCGACCGGGAGGTCTGGAAACACCATATATTTT. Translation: CASSVQATGRSGNTIYF.

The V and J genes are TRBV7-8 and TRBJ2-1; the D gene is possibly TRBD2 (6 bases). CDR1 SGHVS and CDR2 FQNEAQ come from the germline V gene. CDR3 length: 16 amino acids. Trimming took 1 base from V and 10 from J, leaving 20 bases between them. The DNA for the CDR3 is TGTGCCAGCAGCTTAGAGTTAGCGGCCCCTTTGAGGGAGCAGTTCTTC. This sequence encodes CASSLELAAPLREQFF.

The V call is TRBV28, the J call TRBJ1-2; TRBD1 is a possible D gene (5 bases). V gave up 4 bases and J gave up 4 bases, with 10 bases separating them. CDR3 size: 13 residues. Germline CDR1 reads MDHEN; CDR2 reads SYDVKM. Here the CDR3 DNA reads TGTGCCAGCAGTTCAGGGATAGGCTATGGCTACACCTTC. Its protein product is CASSSGIGYGYTF.

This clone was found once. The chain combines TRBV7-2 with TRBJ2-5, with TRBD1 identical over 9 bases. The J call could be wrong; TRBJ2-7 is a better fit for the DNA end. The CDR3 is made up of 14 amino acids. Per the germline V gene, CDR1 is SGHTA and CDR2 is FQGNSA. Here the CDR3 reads CASSLGQGVYEQYF. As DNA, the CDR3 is TGTGCCAGCAGCTTAGGACAGGGGGTTTACGAGCAGTACTTC.

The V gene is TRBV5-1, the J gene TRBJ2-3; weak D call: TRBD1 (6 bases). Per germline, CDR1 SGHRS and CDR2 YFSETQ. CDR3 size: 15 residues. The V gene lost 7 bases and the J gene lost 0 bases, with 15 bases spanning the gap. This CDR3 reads CASANRDTSTDTQYF. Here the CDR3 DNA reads TGCGCCAGCGCGAACCGGGACACTAGCACAGATACGCAGTATTTT.

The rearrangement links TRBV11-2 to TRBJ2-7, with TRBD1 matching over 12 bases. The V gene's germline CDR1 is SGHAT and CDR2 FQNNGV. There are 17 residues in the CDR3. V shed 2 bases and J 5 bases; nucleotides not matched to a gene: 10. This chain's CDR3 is CASSLRGIGTGGDEQYF. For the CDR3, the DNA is TGTGCCAGCAGCTTACGGGGGATCGGGACAGGGGGCGACGAGCAGTACTTC. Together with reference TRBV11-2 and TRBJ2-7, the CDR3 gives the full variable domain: EAGVAQSPRYKIIEKRQSVAFWCNPISGHATLYWYQQILGQGPKLLIQFQNNGVVDDSQLPKDRFSAERLKGVDSTLKIQPAKLEDSAVYLCASSLRGIGTGGDEQYFGPGTRLTVT.

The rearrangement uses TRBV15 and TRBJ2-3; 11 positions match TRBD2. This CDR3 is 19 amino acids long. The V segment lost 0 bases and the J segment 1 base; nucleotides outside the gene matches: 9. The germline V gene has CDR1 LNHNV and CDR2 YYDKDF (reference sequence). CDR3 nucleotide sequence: TGTGCCACCAGCAGAGATGTAGCGGGGGGGCCCCCGGGCACAGATACGCAGTATTTT. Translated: CATSRDVAGGPPGTDTQYF.

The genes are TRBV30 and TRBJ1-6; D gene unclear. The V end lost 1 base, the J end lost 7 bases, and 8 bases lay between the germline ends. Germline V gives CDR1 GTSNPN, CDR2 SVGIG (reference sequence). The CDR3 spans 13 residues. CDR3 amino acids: CAWSARRNSPLHF. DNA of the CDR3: TGTGCCTGGAGTGCAAGGAGGAATTCACCCCTCCACTTT.

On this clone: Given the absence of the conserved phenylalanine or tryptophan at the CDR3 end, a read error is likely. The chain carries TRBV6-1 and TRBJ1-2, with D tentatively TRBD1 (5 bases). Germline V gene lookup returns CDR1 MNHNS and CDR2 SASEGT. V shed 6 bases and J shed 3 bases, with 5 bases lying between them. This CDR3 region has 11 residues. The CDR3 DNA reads TGTGCCAGCAGCAGGGACTATGGCTACACCCTC. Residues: CASSRDYGYTL.

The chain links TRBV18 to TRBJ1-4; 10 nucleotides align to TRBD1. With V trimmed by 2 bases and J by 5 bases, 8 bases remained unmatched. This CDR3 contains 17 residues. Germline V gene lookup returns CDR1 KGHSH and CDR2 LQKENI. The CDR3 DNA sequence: TGTGCCAGCTCACCATTGGAGTTGGGACAGGGGAATGAAAAACTGTTTTTT. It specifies CASSPLELGQGNEKLFF.

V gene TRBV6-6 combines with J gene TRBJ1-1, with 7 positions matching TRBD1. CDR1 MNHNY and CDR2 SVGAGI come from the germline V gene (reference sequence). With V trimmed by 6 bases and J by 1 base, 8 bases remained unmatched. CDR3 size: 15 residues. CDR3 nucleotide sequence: TGTGCCAGCAGGTCAGGGGGGAGAGGGAACACTGAAGCTTTCTTT. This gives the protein CASRSGGRGNTEAFF.

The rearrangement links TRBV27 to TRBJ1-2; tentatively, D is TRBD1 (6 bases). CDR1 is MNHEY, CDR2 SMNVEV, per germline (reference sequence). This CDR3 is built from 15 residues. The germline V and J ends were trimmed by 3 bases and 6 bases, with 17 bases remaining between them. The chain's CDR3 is CASSFLQGLLHGYTF. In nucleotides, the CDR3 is TGTGCCAGCAGTTTCCTACAGGGCCTACTGCATGGCTACACCTTC.

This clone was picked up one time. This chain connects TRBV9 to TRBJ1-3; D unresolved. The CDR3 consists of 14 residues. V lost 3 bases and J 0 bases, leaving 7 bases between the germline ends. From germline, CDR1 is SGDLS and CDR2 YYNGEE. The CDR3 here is CASSGRNSGNTIYF. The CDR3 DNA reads TGTGCCAGCAGCGGGAGAAACTCTGGAAACACCATATATTTT. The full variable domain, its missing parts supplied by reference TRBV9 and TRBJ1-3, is DSGVTQTPKHLITATGQRVTLRCSPRSGDLSVYWYQQSLDQGLQFLIQYYNGEERAKGNILERFSAQQFPDLHSELNLSSLELGDSALYFCASSGRNSGNTIYFGEGSWLTVV.

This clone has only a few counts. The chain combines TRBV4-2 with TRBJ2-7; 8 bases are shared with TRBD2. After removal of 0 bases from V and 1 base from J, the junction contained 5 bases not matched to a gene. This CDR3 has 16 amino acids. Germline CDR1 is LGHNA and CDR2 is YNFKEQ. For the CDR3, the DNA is TGTGCCAGCAGCCAAGAGATCGGACTAGCTTCCTACGAGCAGTACTTC. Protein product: CASSQEIGLASYEQYF.

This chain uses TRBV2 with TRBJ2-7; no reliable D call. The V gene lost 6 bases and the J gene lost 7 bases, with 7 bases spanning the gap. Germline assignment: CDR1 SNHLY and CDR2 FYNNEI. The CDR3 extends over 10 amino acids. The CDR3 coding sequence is TGTGCCAGCAGGGTCGGGGAGCAGTACTTC. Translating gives CASRVGEQYF.

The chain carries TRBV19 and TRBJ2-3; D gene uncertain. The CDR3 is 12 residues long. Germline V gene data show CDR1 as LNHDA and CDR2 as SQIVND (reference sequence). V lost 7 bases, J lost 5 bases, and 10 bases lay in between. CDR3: CASIASGDTQYF. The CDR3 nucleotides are TGTGCCAGTATAGCATCGGGAGATACGCAGTATTTT.

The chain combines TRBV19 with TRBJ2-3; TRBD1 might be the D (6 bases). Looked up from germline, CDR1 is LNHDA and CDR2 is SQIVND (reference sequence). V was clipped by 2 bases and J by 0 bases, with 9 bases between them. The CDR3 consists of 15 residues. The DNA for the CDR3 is TGTGCCAGTAGTATAATGGGGGCTAGCACAGATACGCAGTATTTT. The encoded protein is CASSIMGASTDTQYF.

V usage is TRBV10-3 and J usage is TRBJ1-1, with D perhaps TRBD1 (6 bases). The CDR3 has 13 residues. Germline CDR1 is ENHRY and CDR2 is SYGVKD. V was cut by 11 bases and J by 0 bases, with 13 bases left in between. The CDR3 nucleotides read TGTGCCTCTTCACAGGGTTTGAACACTGAAGCTTTCTTT. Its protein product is CASSQGLNTEAFF.

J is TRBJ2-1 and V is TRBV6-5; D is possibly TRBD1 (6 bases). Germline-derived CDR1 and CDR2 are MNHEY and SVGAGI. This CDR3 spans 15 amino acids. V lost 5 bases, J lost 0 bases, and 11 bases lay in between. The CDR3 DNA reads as TGTGCCAGCAGTAAAACAGGGCGCTCCTACAATGAGCAGTTCTTC. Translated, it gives CASSKTGRSYNEQFF.

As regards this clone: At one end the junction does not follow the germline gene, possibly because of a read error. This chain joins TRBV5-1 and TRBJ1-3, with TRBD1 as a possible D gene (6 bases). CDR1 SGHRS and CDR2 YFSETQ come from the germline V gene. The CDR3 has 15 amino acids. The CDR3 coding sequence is TGCGCCGGCAGCTCTCCCGGACAGTCTGGAAACACCATATATTTT. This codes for CAGSSPGQSGNTIYF. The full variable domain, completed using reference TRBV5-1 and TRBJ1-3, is KAGVTQTPRYLIKTRGQQVTLSCSPISGHRSVSWYQQTPGQGLQFLFEYFSETQRNKGNFPGRFSGRQFSNSRSEMNVSTLELGDSALYLCAGSSPGQSGNTIYFGEGSWLTVV.